This paragraph covers one TCR beta chain sequence. Its antigen remains unknown. Libraries were prepared by immunoSEQ multiplex PCR; TCRdb keeps only in-frame clonotypes and omits some of them. The table records some 150,000 clones, around 88% of them present only once. The record originates from a study of T cell responses to AZD1222 COVID-19 vaccine. Study findings and constraints: Most donors were white British, females outnumbered males, and clonal diversity was possibly underestimated. Spike-specific TCR breadth and depth were elevated following two AZD1222 doses.

This CDR3 has 13 amino acids. Germline V gene data show CDR1 as LNHDA and CDR2 as SQIVND (reference sequence). V shed 5 bases and J shed 8 bases, with 15 bases lying between them. The TCR comes from an adult in good health. The specimen comprised peripheral blood, sampled on day 0 of MenACWY control vaccination. The chain is built from TRBV19 and TRBJ1-2; the D gene is possibly TRBD1 (5 bases). CDR3 protein: CASSLEGRGGYTF. The CDR3, as DNA: TGTGCCAGTAGTCTGGAGGGGCGAGGCGGCTACACCTTC.